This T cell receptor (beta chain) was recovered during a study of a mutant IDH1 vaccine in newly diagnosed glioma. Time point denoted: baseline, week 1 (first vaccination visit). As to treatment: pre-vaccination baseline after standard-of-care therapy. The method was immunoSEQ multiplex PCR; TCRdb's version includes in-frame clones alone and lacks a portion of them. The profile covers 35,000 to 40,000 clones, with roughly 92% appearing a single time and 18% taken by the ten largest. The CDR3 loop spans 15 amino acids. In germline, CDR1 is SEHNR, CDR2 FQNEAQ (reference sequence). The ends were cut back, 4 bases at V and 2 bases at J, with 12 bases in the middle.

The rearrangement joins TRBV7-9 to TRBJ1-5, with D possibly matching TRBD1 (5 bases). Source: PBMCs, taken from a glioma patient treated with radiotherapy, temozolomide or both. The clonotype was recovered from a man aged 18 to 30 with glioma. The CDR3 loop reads CASSSSGGRNQPQHF. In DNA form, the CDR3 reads TGTGCCAGCAGCTCCTCTGGGGGACGCAATCAGCCCCAGCATTTT.